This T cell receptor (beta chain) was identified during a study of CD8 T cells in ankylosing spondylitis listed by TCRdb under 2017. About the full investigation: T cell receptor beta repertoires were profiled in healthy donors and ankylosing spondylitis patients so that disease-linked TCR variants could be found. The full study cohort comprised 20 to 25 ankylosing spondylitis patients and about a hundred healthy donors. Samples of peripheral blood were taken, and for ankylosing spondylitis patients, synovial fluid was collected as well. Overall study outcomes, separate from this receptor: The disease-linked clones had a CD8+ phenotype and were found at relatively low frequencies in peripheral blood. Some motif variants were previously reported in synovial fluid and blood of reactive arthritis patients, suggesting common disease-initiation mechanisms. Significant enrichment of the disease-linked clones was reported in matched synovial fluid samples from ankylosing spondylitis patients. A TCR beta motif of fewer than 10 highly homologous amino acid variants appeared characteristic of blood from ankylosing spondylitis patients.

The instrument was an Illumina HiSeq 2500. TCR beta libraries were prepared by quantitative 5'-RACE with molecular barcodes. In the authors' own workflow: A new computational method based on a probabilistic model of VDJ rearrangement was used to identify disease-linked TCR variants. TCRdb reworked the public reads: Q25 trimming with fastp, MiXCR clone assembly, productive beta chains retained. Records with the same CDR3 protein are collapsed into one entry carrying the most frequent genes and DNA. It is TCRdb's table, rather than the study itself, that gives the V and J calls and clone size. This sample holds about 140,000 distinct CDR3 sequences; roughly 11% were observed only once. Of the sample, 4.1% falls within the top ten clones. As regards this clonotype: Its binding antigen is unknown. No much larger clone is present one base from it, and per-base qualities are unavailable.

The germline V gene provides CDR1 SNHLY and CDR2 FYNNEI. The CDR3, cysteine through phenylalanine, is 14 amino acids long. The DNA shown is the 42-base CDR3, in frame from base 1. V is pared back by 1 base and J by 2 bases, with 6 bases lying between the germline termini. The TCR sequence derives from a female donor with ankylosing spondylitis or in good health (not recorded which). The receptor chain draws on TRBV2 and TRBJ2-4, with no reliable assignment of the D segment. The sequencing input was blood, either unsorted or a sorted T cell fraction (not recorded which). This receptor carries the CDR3 CASSEEVTKNIQYF. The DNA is TGTGCCAGCAGTGAAGAGGTTACCAAAAACATTCAGTACTTC.